The 5 T cell receptor beta chains presented below share a single source sample, sequenced in a study of CD8 T cells in Susac syndrome. RNA totalling roughly 0.45 to 1 ug underwent reverse transcription with random hexamers. Using its own MiXCR run on the immunoSEQ multiplex PCR reads, TCRdb lists one record per CDR3 protein. The data contain roughly 120,000 distinct CDR3 sequences, around 94% of them singletons. Sequenced material: CD4+ T cells from PBMCs. Every receptor here comes from a human donor with multiple sclerosis.

This chain joins TRBV6-2 or TRBV6-3 and TRBJ1-2; D possibly corresponds to TRBD1 (5 bases). The CDR3 loop spans 15 amino acids. Trimming shortened V by 0 bases and J by 3 bases, and 11 bases separated the two germline ends. Per germline, CDR1 MNHEY and CDR2 SVGEGT. CDR3 in DNA: TGTGCCAGCAGTTACTCGAGGGGAACATACTATGGCTACACCTTC. Its protein is CASSYSRGTYYGYTF.

This clonotype showed up just once. The rearrangement uses TRBV14 and TRBJ1-2; D remains ambiguous. The V end was cut by 4 bases, the J end by 4 bases, with 10 bases between. This CDR3 is 13 amino acids long. Germline CDR1 reads SGHDN; CDR2 reads FVKESK. CDR3 sequence: CASSPHDAYGYTF. Here the CDR3 DNA reads TGTGCCAGCAGCCCCCATGATGCCTATGGCTACACCTTC. Looking up the rest from reference TRBV14 and TRBJ1-2 gives the full variable domain: EAGVTQFPSHSVIEKGQTVTLRCDPISGHDNLYWYRRVMGKEIKFLLHFVKESKQDESGMPNNRFLAERTGGTYSTLKVQPAELEDSGVYFCASSPHDAYGYTFGSGTRLTVV.

DNA for the CDR3: TGTGCCAGCAGTGACACCCCGAGAGGATATCAAGAGACCCAGTACTTC. This codes for CASSDTPRGYQETQYF. The rearrangement joins TRBV25-1 to TRBJ2-5; no clear D. The CDR3 is 16 amino acids. V was cut by 3 bases and J by 2 bases, with 16 bases left in between. Per the germline V gene, CDR1 is MGHDK and CDR2 is SYGVNS.

V usage is TRBV6-5 and J usage is TRBJ2-2; 9 bases match TRBD2. J was trimmed by 6 bases and V by 6 bases; bases with no gene match: 8. The CDR3 totals 15 residues. Germline V gene sequence: CDR1 MNHEY, CDR2 SVGAGI. CDR3 sequence reads: CASSQLAGMAGELFF. CDR3 nucleotide sequence: TGTGCCAGCAGCCAACTAGCGGGCATGGCCGGGGAGCTGTTTTTT.

V gene TRBV2 combines with J gene TRBJ2-6, with 12 positions matching TRBD2. This CDR3 region has 20 residues. V lost 1 base, J lost 2 bases, and 9 bases stayed unmatched. Germline V gene lookup returns CDR1 SNHLY and CDR2 FYNNEI. The CDR3 region has the DNA TGTGCCAGCAGTGAAGTCCCGGGACTAGCGGGTTCTGCTGGGGCCAACGTCCTGACTTTC. The encoded protein is CASSEVPGLAGSAGANVLTF.